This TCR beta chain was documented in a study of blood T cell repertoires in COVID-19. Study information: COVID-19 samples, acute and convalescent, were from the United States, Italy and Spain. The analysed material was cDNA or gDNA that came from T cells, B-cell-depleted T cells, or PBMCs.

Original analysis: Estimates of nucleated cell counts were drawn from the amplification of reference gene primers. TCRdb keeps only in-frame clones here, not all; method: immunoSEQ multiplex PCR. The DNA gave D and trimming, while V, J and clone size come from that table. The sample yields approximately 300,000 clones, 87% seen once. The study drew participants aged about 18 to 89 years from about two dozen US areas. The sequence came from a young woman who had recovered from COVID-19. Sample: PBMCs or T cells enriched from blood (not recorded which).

Here the CDR3 reads CASSLGQGTFTEAFF. The CDR3 bases are TGTGCCAGCAGCCTCGGACAGGGCACTTTCACTGAAGCTTTCTTT. V gene TRBV7-9 combines with J gene TRBJ1-1, with TRBD1 matching over 8 bases. CDR1 SEHNR and CDR2 FQNEAQ come from the germline V gene (reference sequence). The trim removed 5 bases at V and 4 bases at J, leaving 9 bases unmatched. This CDR3 is built from 15 residues.